The 10 T cell receptor beta chains listed next were all sequenced from one sample in a study of T cell changes during pregnancy in multiple sclerosis. Clones were read by immunoSEQ multiplex PCR, and TCRdb kept only the in-frame ones, dropping some. This sample has 65,000 to 85,000 clones, with approximately 95% found just once. The sequencing here drew on CD4+ T cells from peripheral blood mononuclear cells, taken after pregnancy. Source of these receptors: a female donor with multiple sclerosis, enrolled in a pregnancy study.

The chain employs TRBV5-4 and TRBJ2-3, with TRBD2 as a possible D gene (6 bases). Trimming shortened V by 1 base and J by 6 bases, and 15 bases separated the two germline ends. CDR1 is SGHNT and CDR2 is YYREEE in the germline V gene (reference sequence). CDR3 length equals 15 residues. Here the CDR3 reads CASSLPGLPGDTQYF. For the CDR3, the DNA is TGTGCCAGCAGCTTGCCGGGACTGCCCGGGGATACGCAGTATTTT.

The CDR3 sequence is CASSPSLEGRGTAFF. CDR3 DNA: TGTGCCAGCTCACCCTCCTTGGAGGGGAGGGGTACAGCTTTCTTT. The genes are TRBV18 and TRBJ1-1; D is perhaps TRBD1 (5 bases). The CDR3 sequence is 15 residues long. The V end was cut by 3 bases, the J end by 10 bases, with 21 bases between. Germline V gives CDR1 KGHSH, CDR2 LQKENI.

The chain is built from TRBV25-1 and TRBJ2-2; no firm D call. The V end lost 8 bases, the J end lost 5 bases, and 6 bases lay between the germline ends. CDR1 and CDR2 (germline): MGHDK, SYGVNS. The CDR3 has 11 amino acids. The CDR3 reads CASAETGELFF. In nucleotides, the CDR3 is TGTGCCAGCGCCGAGACCGGGGAGCTGTTTTTT.

CDR3 nucleotide sequence: TGTGCCAGCAGTTCGGGCAATCAGCCCCAGCATTTT. It is translated as CASSSGNQPQHF. V is TRBV28 and J is TRBJ1-5, with D unresolved. The germline CDR1 and CDR2 sequences are MDHEN and SYDVKM. The CDR3 has 12 amino acids. Trimming cost V 4 bases and J 2 bases, with 3 bases left between them.

V is TRBV7-6 and J is TRBJ2-5; 12 bases fit TRBD2. V lost 5 bases to trimming and J lost 4 bases; unmatched junction nucleotides: 2. This CDR3 region has 14 residues. Germline-derived CDR1 and CDR2 are SGHVS and FNYEAQ. The CDR3 region is CASSVGLAGETQYF. DNA for the CDR3: TGTGCCAGCAGCGTGGGACTAGCGGGAGAGACCCAGTACTTC.

In nucleotides, the CDR3 is TGTGCCAGCCCCGGGAGAGAGGGCGAGCAGTACTTC. Protein product: CASPGREGEQYF. The rearrangement links TRBV6-1 to TRBJ2-7, with D possibly matching TRBD2 (6 bases). The length of the CDR3 is 12 residues. Germline loops: CDR1 MNHNS, CDR2 SASEGT. V shed 8 bases and J shed 6 bases, with 14 bases lying between them.

The rearrangement uses TRBV13 and TRBJ1-4; 7 nucleotides line up with TRBD1. The CDR3 spans 15 residues. Germline CDR1 PRHDT, CDR2 FYEKMQ (reference sequence). The V and J ends lost 5 bases and 6 bases, in that order; junction bases with no gene match: 9. CDR3 amino acids: CASSLRQGGDEKLFF. The CDR3 DNA sequence: TGTGCCAGCAGCCTACGACAGGGCGGCGATGAAAAACTGTTTTTT.

The chain employs TRBV2 and TRBJ1-3, with D uncertain. The CDR3 sequence is 13 residues long. Germline CDR1 is SNHLY and CDR2 is FYNNEI. Deletions cut 7 bases from V and 4 bases from J, with 11 bases between. The CDR3 region has the DNA TGTGCCAGCATAGCCATGGAGGGAAACACCATATATTTT. Its translation is CASIAMEGNTIYF.

This rearrangement joins TRBV10-3 to TRBJ2-1; TRBD1 agrees at 12 bases. This CDR3 has 15 amino acids. Unmatched junction bases numbered 8, after V lost 5 bases and J lost 9 bases. Germline lookup yields CDR1 ENHRY and CDR2 SYGVKD. CDR3 DNA: TGTGCCATCAGTAATACCGGGACAGGGGGCCTTGAGCAGTTCTTC. Translated: CAISNTGTGGLEQFF.

V gene TRBV29-1 combines with J gene TRBJ2-7; D perhaps matches TRBD1 (6 bases). Trimming cost V 6 bases and J 4 bases, with 13 bases left between them. This CDR3 has 12 amino acids. CDR1 is SQVTM, CDR2 ANQGSEA, per germline. CDR3 in DNA: TGCAGCGTACGAAAGGGGGTGTACGAGCAGTACTTC. This codes for CSVRKGVYEQYF.